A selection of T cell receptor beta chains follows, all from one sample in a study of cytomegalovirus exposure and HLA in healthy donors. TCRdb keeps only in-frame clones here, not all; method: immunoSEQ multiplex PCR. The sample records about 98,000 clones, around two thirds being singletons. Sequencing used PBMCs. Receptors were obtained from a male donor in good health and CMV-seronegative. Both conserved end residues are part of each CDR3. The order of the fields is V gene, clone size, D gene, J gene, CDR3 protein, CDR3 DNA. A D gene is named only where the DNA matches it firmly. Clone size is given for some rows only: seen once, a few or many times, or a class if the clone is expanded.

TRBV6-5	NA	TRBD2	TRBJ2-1	CASSYTSGKINEQFF	TGTGCCAGCAGTTACACTAGCGGGAAGATCAATGAGCAGTTCTTC
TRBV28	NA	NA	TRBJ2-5	CASSLPPGLETQYF	TGTGCCAGCAGTTTACCCCCAGGGCTTGAGACCCAGTACTTC
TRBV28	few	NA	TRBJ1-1	CASSLSGSTEAFF	TGTGCCAGCAGTTTAAGCGGGAGCACTGAAGCTTTCTTT
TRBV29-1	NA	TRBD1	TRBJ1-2	CSVAVTGGRYGYTF	TGCAGCGTTGCGGTGACAGGGGGCAGGTATGGCTACACCTTC
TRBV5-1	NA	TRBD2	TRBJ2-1	CASSQTSGISNEQFF	TGCGCCAGCAGCCAGACTAGCGGGATAAGCAATGAGCAGTTCTTC
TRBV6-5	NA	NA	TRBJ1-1	CASSFLLNTEAFF	TGTGCCAGCAGTTTTCTACTGAACACTGAAGCTTTCTTT
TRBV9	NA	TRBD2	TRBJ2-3	CASSVGTSGRIADTQYF	TGTGCCAGCAGCGTAGGGACTAGCGGGAGGATCGCAGATACGCAGTATTTT
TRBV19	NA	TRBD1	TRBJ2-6	CASSSPDRGPGANVLTF	TGTGCCAGTAGTTCCCCGGACAGGGGGCCCGGGGCCAACGTCCTGACTTTC
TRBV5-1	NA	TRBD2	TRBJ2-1	CASSSGLAGPNEQFF	TGCGCCAGCAGCTCGGGACTAGCGGGCCCCAATGAGCAGTTCTTC
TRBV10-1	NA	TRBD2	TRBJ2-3	CASSVGTSGSSTDTQYF	TGCGCCAGCAGTGTCGGGACTAGCGGGAGTAGCACAGATACGCAGTATTTT
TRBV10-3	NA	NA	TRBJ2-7	CAISESAQGYEYF	TGTGCCATCAGTGAGTCAGCCCAGGGGTATGAGTACTTC
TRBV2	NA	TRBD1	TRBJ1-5	CASSEAGGTRGFQPQHF	TGTGCCAGCAGTGAAGCGGGCGGGACCAGGGGGTTTCAGCCCCAGCATTTT
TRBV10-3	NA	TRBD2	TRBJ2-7	CAISGLAGAGEQYF	TGTGCCATCAGCGGACTAGCGGGAGCCGGCGAGCAGTACTTC
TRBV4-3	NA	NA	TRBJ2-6	CASSQENNRGRSGANVLTF	TGCGCCAGCAGCCAAGAAAATAACCGGGGTAGATCTGGGGCCAACGTCCTGACTTTC
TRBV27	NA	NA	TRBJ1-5	CASSLSWWGRGNQPQHF	TGTGCCAGCAGTTTATCGTGGTGGGGACGGGGGAATCAGCCCCAGCATTTT
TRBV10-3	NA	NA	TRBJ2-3	CAINSGLGDTQYF	TGTGCCATCAATTCAGGATTGGGAGATACGCAGTATTTT
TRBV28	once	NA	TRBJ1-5	CASSLWSGGNQPQHF	TGTGCCAGCAGTTTATGGTCGGGTGGCAATCAGCCCCAGCATTTT